This T cell receptor beta chain was found in a study of CXCR3-negative and CXCR3-positive naive CD8 T cells. Findings and limits, study-wide: The TRB CDR3s that CXCR3-positive naive cells carried were more hydrophobic than those of CXCR3-negative naive cells.

Its frequency marks this clonotype as medium-sized (0.01 to 0.1%). Its specificity is not known. With UMI labels, 5' RACE was used to prepare the TRB cDNA libraries. Using the 5' RACE reads, TCRdb records one entry per CDR3 protein without DNA. The sample is made up of around 8,400 distinct CDR3 sequences, and the top ten hold roughly 2% of it. Sequencing used naive CXCR3+ CD8+ T cells from blood. The subset was: CD45RO-CCR7+CD27+CD95- naive CD8+ T cells expressing CXCR3 (TNR3+). The sequence derives from a human donor in good health. Some clones in this sample may be carry-over from other donors' samples.

The CDR3 sequence: CATSKLGGGASTDTQYF. The chain uses TRBV15 and TRBJ2-3; TCRdb returns TRBD1, unconfirmable since there is no DNA. Germline CDR1 reads LNHNV; CDR2 reads YYDKDF (reference sequence). This CDR3 contains 17 residues.